The 15 T cell receptor beta chains presented below share a single source sample, sequenced in a study of cytomegalovirus exposure and HLA in healthy donors. A multiplex PCR was run with 60 Vbeta primers and 13 Jbeta primers. TCRdb keeps only in-frame clones here, not all; method: immunoSEQ multiplex PCR. This sample's table has 190,000 or so clones. The sample taken for sequencing was PBMCs. The receptors come from a boy aged 10-17 years in good health and CMV-seronegative.

The chain combines TRBV10-1 with TRBJ1-1; unclear D gene. From germline, CDR1 is WNHNN and CDR2 SYGVQD (reference sequence). Trimming stripped 8 bases from V and 4 bases from J, with 17 bases between. The CDR3 is 14 amino acids. The chain's CDR3 is CASRNFGRCTEAFF. In DNA, the CDR3 is TGCGCCAGCCGAAATTTTGGGAGGTGCACTGAAGCTTTCTTT.

This chain joins TRBV4-2 and TRBJ2-7; 13 bases map to TRBD2. The CDR3 contains 14 residues. The germline CDR1 and CDR2 sequences are LGHNA and YNFKEQ. Trimming at V came to 4 bases and at J to 6 bases, leaving 3 bases not matched to a gene. CDR3 amino acids: CASSPGLAGCEQYF. The CDR3 region has the DNA TGTGCCAGCAGCCCGGGACTAGCGGGGTGCGAGCAGTACTTC.

The rearrangement uses TRBV5-4 and TRBJ1-1, with D possibly being TRBD1 (5 bases). V shed 4 bases and J shed 0 bases, with 10 bases lying between them. From germline, CDR1 is SGHNT and CDR2 YYREEE (reference sequence). There are 14 residues in the CDR3. The CDR3 nucleotides are TGTGCCAGCAGCGTAAGACAGTTGAACACTGAAGCTTTCTTT. This codes for CASSVRQLNTEAFF.

The rearrangement joins TRBV11-2 to TRBJ2-7, with TRBD1 matching over 9 bases. CDR1 is SGHAT and CDR2 is FQNNGV in the germline V gene. V trimming: 5 bases; J trimming: 5 bases; junction bases outside the gene matches: 10. The CDR3 is 15 amino acids. This chain's CDR3 is CASSPDRGKVNEQYF. In DNA form, the CDR3 reads TGTGCCAGCAGCCCCGACAGGGGGAAGGTAAACGAGCAGTACTTC.

The chain has TRBV9 and TRBJ2-7; D might be TRBD1 (6 bases). The CDR3 covers 13 residues. V was clipped by 4 bases and J by 1 base, with 9 bases between them. The germline V gene has CDR1 SGDLS and CDR2 YYNGEE. In nucleotides, the CDR3 is TGTGCCAGCAGCCCAGGGGTATCCTACGAGCAGTACTTC. Protein sequence: CASSPGVSYEQYF.

V is TRBV4-1 and J is TRBJ1-1; D unresolved. The CDR3 totals 15 residues. V was cut by 2 bases and J by 0 bases, with 10 bases left in between. The germline CDR1 and CDR2 sequences are MGHRA and YSYEKL. The DNA for the CDR3 is TGCGCCAGCAGCCAATCCCTCCTCTTGAACACTGAAGCTTTCTTT. This sequence encodes CASSQSLLLNTEAFF.

The chain combines TRBV7-9 with TRBJ2-7, with a possible D match to TRBD1 (6 bases). Trimming removed 1 base from V and 3 bases from J, with 13 bases in between. The germline V gene has CDR1 SEHNR and CDR2 FQNEAQ (reference sequence). This CDR3 region has 15 residues. CDR3 region: CASSLEAGDNYEQYF. Written as DNA, the CDR3 is TGTGCCAGCAGCTTAGAGGCAGGGGACAACTACGAGCAGTACTTC.

This rearrangement joins TRBV7-2 to TRBJ2-3; 8 bases are a match to TRBD2. The CDR3 has 14 residues. Germline CDR1 and CDR2: SGHTA and FQGNSA. The ends lost 8 bases at V and 5 bases at J; junction bases unmatched: 9. CDR3 in amino acids: CASYRGGGEDTQYF. DNA of the CDR3: TGTGCCAGCTATCGGGGGGGTGGAGAAGATACGCAGTATTTT.

The chain joins TRBV6-6 to TRBJ2-2; D is perhaps TRBD2 (5 bases). The V end lost 7 bases, the J end lost 1 base, and 10 bases lay between the germline ends. Germline lookup yields CDR1 MNHNY and CDR2 SVGAGI (reference sequence). The CDR3 consists of 14 residues. The CDR3 DNA reads TGTGCCAGCATGCCCGGGGTGAACACCGGGGAGCTGTTTTTT. Translated, it gives CASMPGVNTGELFF.

V and J are TRBV19 and TRBJ2-6; D is unresolved. The CDR3 totals 13 residues. Trimming removed 6 bases from V and 0 bases from J, with 3 bases in between. The germline CDR1 and CDR2 sequences are LNHDA and SQIVND (reference sequence). CDR3 in amino acids: CASRSSGANVLTF. CDR3 nucleotides: TGTGCCAGTAGGAGCTCTGGGGCCAACGTCCTGACTTTC.

This chain links TRBV5-1 with TRBJ2-3; TRBD2 matches 9 bases. This CDR3 has 16 amino acids. With 4 bases clipped from V and 3 bases from J, the junction kept 9 bases outside the gene matches. Germline V gene lookup returns CDR1 SGHRS and CDR2 YFSETQ. The CDR3 is CASSPGAGGGTDTQYF. In DNA, the CDR3 is TGCGCCAGCAGCCCTGGAGCGGGGGGCGGAACAGATACGCAGTATTTT.

The rearrangement uses TRBV28 and TRBJ1-2, with unresolved D. Trimming stripped 5 bases from V and 8 bases from J, with 15 bases between. The CDR3 extends over 13 amino acids. Germline V CDR1 and CDR2: MDHEN, SYDVKM. The CDR3 coding sequence is TGTGCCAGCAGTACGACTAAGAGGGTAGGCTACACCTTC. Protein sequence: CASSTTKRVGYTF.

The rearrangement uses TRBV19 and TRBJ2-1; D ambiguous. The CDR3 has 14 residues. Germline CDR1 reads LNHDA; CDR2 reads SQIVND (reference sequence). Trimming left V 9 bases short and J 0 bases short, with 12 bases between. CDR3 coding DNA: TGTGCCAGCAATACAGAAAACTCCTACAATGAGCAGTTCTTC. This gives the protein CASNTENSYNEQFF.

The J gene is TRBJ2-1, the V gene TRBV6-5, with TRBD2 as a possible D gene (6 bases). The V gene lost 5 bases and the J gene lost 1 base, with 12 bases spanning the gap. This CDR3 region has 15 residues. Germline V gene data show CDR1 as MNHEY and CDR2 as SVGAGI. CDR3 residues: CASSTHSGSYNEQFF. The CDR3 DNA follows: TGTGCCAGCAGTACACATAGCGGATCCTACAATGAGCAGTTCTTC.

The chain uses TRBV11-2 and TRBJ1-1; unclear D gene. The V end was cut by 1 base, the J end by 4 bases, with 13 bases between. The germline CDR1 and CDR2 sequences are SGHAT and FQNNGV. This CDR3 comprises 15 residues. In DNA, the CDR3 is TGTGCCAGCAGCTTAGTTTTGGGCTTCGGCACTGAAGCTTTCTTT. Its protein product is CASSLVLGFGTEAFF.